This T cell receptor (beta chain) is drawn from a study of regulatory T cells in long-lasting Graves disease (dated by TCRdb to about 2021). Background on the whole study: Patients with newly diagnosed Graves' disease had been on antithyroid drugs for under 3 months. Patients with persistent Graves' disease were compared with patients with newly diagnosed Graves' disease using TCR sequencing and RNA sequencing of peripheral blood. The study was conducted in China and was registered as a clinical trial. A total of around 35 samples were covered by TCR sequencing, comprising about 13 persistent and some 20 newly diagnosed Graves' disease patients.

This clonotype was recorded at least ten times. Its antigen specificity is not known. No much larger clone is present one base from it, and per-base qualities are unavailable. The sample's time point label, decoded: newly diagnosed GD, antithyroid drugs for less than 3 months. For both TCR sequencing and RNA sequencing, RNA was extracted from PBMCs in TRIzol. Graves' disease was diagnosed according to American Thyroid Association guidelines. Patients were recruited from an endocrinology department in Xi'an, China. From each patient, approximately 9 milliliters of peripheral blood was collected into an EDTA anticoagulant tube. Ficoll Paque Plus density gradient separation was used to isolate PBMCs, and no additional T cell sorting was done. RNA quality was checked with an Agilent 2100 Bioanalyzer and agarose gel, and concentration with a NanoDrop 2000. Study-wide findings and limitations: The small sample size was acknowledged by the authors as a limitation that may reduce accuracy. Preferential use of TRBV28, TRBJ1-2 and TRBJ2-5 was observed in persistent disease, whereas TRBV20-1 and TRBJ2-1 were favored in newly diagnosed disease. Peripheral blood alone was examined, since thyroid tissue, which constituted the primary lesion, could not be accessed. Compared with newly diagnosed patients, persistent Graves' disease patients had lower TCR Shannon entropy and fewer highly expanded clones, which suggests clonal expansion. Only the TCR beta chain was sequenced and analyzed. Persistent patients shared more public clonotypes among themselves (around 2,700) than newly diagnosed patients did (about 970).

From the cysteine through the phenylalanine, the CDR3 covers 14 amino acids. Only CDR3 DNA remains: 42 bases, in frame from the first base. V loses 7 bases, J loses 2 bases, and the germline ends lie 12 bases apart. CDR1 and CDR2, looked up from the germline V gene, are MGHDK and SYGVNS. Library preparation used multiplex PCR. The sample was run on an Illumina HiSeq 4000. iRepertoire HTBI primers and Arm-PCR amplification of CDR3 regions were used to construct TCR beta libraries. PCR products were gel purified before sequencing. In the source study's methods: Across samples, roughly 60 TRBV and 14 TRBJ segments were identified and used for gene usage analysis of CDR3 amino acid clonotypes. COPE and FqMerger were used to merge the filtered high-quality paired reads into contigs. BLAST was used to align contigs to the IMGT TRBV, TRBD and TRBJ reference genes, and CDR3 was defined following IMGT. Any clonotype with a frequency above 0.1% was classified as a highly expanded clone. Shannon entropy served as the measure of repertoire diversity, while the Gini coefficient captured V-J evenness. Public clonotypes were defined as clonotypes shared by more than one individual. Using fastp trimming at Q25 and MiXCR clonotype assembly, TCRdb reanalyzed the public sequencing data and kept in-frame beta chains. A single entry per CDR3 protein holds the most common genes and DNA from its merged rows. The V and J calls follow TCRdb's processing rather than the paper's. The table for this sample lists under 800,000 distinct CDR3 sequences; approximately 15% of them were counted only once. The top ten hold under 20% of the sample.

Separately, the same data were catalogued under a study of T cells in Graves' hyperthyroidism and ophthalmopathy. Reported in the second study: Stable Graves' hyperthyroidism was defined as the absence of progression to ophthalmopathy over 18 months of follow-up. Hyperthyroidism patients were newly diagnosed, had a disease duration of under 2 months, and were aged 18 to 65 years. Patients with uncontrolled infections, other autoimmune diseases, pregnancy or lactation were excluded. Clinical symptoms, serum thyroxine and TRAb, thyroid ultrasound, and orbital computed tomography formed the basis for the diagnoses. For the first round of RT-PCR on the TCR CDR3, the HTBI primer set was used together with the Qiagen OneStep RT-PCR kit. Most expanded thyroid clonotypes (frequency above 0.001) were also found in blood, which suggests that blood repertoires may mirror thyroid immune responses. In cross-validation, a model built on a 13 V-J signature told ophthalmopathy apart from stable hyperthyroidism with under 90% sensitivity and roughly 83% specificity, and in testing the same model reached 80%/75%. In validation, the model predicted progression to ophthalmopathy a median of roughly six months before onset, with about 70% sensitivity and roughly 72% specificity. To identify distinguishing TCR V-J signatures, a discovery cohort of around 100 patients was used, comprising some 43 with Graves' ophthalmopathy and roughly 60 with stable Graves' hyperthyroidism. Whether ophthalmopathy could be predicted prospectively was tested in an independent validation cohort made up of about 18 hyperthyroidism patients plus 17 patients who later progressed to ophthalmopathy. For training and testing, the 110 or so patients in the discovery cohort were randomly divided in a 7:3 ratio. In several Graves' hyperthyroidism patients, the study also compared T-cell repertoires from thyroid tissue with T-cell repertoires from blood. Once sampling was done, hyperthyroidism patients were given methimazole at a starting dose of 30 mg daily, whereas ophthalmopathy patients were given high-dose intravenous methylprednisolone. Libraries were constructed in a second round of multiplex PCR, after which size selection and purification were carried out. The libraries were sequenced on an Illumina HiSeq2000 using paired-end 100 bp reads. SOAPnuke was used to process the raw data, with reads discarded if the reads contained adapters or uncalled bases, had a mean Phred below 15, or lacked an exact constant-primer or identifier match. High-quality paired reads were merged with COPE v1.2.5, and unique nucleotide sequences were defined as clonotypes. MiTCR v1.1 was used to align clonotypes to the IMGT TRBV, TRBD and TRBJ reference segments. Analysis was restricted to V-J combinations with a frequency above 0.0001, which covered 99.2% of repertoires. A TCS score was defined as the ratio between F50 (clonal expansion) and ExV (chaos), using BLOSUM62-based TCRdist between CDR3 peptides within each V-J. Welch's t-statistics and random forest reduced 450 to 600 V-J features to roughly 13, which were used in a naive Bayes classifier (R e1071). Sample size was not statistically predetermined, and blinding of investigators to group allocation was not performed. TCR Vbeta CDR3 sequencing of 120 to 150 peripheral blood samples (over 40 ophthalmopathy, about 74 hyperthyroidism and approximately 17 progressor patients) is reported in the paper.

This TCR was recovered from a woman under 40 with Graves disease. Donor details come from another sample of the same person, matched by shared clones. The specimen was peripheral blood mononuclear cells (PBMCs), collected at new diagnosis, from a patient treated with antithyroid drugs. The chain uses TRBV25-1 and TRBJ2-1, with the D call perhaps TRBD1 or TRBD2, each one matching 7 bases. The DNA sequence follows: TGTGCCAGCAACAGGGGAGGGACCTACAATGAGCAGTTCTTC. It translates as CASNRGGTYNEQFF.